This paragraph reports one T cell receptor (beta chain). Its antigen is unidentified. The data stem from a study of T cells expressing NK-cell markers. Background on the study: Among eight sequenced donors, seven carried HCMV seropositivity while one was seronegative. Study-level results: Questions lingered over whether expanded NKG2C+ T cell clones were HCMV-specific.

Libraries used 5'RACE template switching adding universal primer site and UMIs. Reanalyzing the 5' RACE reads, TCRdb keeps one entry per CDR3 protein, without DNA. The sample holds about 150,000 distinct CDR3 sequences. Germline CDR1 and CDR2: LNHDA and SQIVND (reference sequence). The CDR3 has 15 amino acids. The sample taken for sequencing was blood T cells: a sorted CD56 or NKG2C T cell subset, CD4+ or CD8+ T cells, or bulk PBMC T cells (not recorded which). V usage is TRBV19 and J usage is TRBJ2-1; TCRdb's D gene call, TRBD2, goes unchecked for lack of DNA. The source is a man aged 18-75 years in good health. CDR3 amino acids: CASSIDGGALNEQFF.